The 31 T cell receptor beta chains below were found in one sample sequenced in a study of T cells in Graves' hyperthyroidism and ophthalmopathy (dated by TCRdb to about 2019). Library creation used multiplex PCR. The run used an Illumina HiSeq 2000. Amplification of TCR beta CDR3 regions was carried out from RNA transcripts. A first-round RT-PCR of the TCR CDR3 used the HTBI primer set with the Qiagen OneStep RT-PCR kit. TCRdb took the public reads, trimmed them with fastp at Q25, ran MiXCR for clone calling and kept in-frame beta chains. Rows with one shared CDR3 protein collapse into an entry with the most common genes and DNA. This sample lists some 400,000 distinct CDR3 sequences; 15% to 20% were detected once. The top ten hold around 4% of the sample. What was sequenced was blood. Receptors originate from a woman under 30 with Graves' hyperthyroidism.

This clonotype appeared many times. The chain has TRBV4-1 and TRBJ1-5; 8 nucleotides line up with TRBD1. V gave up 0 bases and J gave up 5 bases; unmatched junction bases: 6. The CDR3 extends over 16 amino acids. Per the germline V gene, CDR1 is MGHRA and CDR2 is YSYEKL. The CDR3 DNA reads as TGCGCCAGCAGCCAAGACAGGGGGCGGATGGATCAGCCCCAGCATTTT. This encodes CASSQDRGRMDQPQHF.

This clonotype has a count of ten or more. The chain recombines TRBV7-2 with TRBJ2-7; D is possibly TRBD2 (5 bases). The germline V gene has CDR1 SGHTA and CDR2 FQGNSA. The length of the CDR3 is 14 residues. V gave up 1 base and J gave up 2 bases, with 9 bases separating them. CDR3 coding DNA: TGTGCCAGCAGCTTAGGACTAAAAGCCTACGAGCAGTACTTC. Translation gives CASSLGLKAYEQYF.

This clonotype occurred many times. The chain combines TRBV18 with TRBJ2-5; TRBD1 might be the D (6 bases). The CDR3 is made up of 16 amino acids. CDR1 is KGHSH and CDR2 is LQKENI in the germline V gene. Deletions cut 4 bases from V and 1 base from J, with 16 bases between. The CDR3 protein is CASSRPGTRLQETQYF. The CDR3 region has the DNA TGTGCCAGCTCACGACCGGGGACACGTCTCCAAGAGACCCAGTACTTC.

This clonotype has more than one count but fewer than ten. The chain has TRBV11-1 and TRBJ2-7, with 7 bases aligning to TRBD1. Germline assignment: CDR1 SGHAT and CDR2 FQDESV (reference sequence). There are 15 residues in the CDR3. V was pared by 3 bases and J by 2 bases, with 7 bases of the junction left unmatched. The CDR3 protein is CASSFGPGQAYEQYF. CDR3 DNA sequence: TGTGCCAGCAGCTTTGGCCCAGGACAGGCCTACGAGCAGTACTTC.

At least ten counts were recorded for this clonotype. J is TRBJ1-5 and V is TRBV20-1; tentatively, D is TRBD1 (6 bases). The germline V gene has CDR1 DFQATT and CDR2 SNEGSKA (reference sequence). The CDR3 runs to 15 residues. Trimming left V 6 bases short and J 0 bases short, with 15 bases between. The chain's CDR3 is CSASSPGDSNQPQHF. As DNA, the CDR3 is TGCAGTGCGTCTTCTCCAGGGGATAGCAATCAGCCCCAGCATTTT.

This CDR3 reads CATSRDVGTGYTF. The CDR3 DNA reads TGTGCCACCAGCAGAGATGTTGGAACCGGCTACACCTTC. The chain joins TRBV15 to TRBJ1-2; D is unresolved. V lost 0 bases and J 8 bases, leaving 10 bases between the germline ends. The CDR3 loop spans 13 amino acids. The germline V gene encodes CDR1 LNHNV and CDR2 YYDKDF (reference sequence).

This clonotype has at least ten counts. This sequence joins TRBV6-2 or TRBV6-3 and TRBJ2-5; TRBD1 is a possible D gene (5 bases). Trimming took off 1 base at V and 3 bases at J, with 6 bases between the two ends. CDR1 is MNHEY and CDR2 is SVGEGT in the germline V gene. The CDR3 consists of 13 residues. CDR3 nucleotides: TGTGCCAGCAGTTACTTAGGGGAAGAGACCCAGTACTTC. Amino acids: CASSYLGEETQYF.

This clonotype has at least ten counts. This CDR3 reads CATSRERGGQQETQYF. The CDR3 DNA reads TGTGCCACCAGCAGAGAGCGGGGGGGCCAACAAGAGACCCAGTACTTC. The genes are TRBV15 and TRBJ2-5; 9 bases match TRBD2. CDR3 length equals 16 residues. Germline CDR1 LNHNV, CDR2 YYDKDF (reference sequence). V was clipped by 0 bases and J by 2 bases; unmatched bases: 4.

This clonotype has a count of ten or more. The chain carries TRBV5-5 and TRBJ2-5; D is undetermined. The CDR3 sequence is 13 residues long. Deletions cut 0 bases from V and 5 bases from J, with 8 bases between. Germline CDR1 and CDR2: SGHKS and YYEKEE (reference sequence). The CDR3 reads CASSLGHDETQYF. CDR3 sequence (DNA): TGTGCCAGCAGCTTGGGACACGACGAGACCCAGTACTTC. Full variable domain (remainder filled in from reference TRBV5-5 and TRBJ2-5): DAGVTQSPTHLIKTRGQQVTLRCSPISGHKSVSWYQQVLGQGPQFIFQYYEKEERGRGNFPDRFSARQFPNYSSELNVNALLLGDSALYLCASSLGHDETQYFGPGTRLLVL.

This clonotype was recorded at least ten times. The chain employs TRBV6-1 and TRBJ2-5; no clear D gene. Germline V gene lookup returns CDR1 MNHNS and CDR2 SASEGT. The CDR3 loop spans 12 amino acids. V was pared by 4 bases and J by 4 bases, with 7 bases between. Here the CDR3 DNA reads TGTGCCAGCAGTGTTGAAGGAGAGACCCAGTACTTC. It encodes CASSVEGETQYF.

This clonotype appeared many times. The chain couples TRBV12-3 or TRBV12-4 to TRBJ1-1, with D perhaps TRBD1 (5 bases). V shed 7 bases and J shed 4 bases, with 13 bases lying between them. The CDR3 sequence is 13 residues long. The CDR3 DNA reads TGTGCCAGCATGTACAGGATCGGCACTGAAGCTTTCTTT. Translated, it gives CASMYRIGTEAFF.

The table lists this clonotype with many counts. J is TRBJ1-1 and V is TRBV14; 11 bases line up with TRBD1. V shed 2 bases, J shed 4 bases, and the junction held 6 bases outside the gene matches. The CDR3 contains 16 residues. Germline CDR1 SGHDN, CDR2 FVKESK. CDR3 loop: CASSQWVGQGGTEAFF. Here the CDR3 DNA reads TGTGCCAGCAGCCAATGGGTGGGACAGGGGGGCACTGAAGCTTTCTTT.

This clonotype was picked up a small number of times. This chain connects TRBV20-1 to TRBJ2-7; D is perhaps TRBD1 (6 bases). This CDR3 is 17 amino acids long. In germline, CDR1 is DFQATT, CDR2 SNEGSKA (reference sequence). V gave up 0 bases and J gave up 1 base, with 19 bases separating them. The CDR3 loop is CSAREGTPLRESYEQYF. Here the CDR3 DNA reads TGCAGTGCTAGAGAAGGGACACCGTTAAGGGAGTCCTACGAGCAGTACTTC.

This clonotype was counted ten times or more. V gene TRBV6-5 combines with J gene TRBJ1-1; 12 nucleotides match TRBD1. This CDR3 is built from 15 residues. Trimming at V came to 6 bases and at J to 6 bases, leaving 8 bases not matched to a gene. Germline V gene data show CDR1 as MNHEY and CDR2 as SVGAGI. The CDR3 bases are TGTGCCAGCAGGGGACAGGGGGCGCAGAGGCCTGAAGCTTTCTTT. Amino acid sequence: CASRGQGAQRPEAFF.

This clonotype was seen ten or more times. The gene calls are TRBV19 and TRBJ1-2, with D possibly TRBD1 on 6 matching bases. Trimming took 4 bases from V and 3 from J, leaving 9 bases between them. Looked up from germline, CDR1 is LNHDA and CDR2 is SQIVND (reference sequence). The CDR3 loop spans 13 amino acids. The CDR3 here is CASSKQGDYGYTF. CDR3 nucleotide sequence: TGTGCCAGTAGTAAACAGGGCGACTATGGCTACACCTTC.

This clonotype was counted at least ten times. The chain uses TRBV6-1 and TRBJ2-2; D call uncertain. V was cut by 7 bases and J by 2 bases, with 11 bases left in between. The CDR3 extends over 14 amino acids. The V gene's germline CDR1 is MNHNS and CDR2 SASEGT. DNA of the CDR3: TGTGCCAGCACTGAGACACCTAACACCGGGGAGCTGTTTTTT. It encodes CASTETPNTGELFF.

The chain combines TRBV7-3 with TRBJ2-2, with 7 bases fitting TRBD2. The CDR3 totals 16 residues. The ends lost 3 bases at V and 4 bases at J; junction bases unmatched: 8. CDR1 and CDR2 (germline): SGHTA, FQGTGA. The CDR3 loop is CASSLVPGGTTGELFF. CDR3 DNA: TGTGCCAGCAGCTTGGTACCGGGGGGAACCACCGGGGAGCTGTTTTTT.

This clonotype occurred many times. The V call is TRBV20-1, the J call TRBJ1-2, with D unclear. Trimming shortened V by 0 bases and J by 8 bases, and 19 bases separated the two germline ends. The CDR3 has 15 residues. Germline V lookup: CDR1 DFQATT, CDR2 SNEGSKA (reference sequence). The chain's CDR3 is CSARDLLPRIYGYTF. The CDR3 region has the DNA TGCAGTGCTAGAGATCTCTTACCCCGGATCTACGGCTACACCTTC.

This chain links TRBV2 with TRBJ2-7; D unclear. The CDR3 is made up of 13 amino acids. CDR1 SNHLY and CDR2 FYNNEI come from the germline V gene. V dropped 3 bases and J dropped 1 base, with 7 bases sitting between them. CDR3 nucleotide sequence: TGTGCCAGCAGTGACCCGAGGTCCTACGAGCAGTACTTC. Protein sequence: CASSDPRSYEQYF.

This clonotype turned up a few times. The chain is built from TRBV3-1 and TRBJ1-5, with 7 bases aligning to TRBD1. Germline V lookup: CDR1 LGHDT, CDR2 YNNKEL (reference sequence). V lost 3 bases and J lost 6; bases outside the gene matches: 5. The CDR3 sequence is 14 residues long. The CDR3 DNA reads TGTGCCAGCAGCCAGGCACAGGGGCGTCAGCCCCAGCATTTT. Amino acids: CASSQAQGRQPQHF.

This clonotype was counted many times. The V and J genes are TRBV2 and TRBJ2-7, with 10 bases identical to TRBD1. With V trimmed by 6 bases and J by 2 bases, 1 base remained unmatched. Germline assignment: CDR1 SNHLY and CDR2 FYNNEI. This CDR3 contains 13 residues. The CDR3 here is CASSGQGAYEQYF. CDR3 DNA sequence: TGTGCCAGCAGCGGACAGGGGGCCTACGAGCAGTACTTC.

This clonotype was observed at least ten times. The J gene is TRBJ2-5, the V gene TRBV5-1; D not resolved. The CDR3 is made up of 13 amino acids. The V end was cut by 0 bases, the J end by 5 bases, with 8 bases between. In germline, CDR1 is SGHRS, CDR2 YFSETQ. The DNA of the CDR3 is TGCGCCAGCAGCTTGGGTTTTGATGAGACCCAGTACTTC. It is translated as CASSLGFDETQYF.

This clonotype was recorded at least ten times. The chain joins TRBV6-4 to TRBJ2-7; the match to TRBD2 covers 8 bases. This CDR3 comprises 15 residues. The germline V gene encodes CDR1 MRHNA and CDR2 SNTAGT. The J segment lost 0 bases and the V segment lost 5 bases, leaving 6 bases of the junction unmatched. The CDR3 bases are TGTGCCAGCAGTCACGCCGGGGGGGCCTCCTACGAGCAGTACTTC. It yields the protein CASSHAGGASYEQYF.

The CDR3 DNA sequence: TGTGCCAGCAGCCTCGGACAACTACCCCTCCACTTT. Amino acids: CASSLGQLPLHF. V gene TRBV3-1 combines with J gene TRBJ1-6; a possible D gene is TRBD1 (5 bases). V was shortened by 4 bases and J by 12 bases, with 10 bases between the two germline ends. This CDR3 has 12 amino acids. Germline V gene data show CDR1 as LGHDT and CDR2 as YNNKEL (reference sequence).

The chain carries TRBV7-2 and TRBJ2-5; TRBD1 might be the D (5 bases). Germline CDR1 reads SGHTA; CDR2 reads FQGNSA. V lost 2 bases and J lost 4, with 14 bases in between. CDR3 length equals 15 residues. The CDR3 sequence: CASSLSPGRGETQYF. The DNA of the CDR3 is TGTGCCAGCAGCTTAAGTCCGGGTAGGGGAGAGACCCAGTACTTC.

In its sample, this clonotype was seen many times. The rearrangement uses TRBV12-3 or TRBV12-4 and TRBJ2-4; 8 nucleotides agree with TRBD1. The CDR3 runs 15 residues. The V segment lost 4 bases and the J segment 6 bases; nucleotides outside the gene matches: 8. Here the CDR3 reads CASSSNTGTGNIQYF. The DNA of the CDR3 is TGTGCCAGCAGTTCCAACACCGGGACAGGAAACATTCAGTACTTC.

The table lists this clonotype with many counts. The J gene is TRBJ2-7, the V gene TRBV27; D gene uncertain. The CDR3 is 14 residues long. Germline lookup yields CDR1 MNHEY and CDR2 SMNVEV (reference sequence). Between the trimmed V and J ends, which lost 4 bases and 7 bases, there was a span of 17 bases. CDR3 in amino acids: CASSSLPPFREQYF. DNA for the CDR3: TGTGCCAGCAGTTCCCTACCCCCTTTTAGGGAGCAGTACTTC.

This CDR3 reads CASSRKSRIYGYTF. DNA of the CDR3: TGTGCCAGCAGCCGAAAATCAAGGATCTATGGCTACACCTTC. The rearrangement uses TRBV4-2 and TRBJ1-2; D call uncertain. CDR3 length: 14 residues. CDR1 is LGHNA and CDR2 is YNFKEQ in the germline V gene. Trimming took off 4 bases at V and 4 bases at J, with 13 bases between the two ends.

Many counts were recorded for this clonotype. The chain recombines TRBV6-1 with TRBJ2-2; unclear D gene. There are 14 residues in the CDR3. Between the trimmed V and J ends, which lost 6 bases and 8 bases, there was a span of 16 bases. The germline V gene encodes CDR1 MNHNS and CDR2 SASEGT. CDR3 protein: CASRMNLDRGELFF. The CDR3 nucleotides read TGTGCCAGCAGGATGAATTTGGATCGGGGGGAGCTGTTTTTT.

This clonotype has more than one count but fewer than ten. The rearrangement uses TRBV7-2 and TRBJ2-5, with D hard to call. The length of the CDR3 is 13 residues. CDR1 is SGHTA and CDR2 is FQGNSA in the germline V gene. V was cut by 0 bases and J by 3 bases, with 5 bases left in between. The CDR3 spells CASSLAPKETQYF. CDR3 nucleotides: TGTGCCAGCAGCTTAGCGCCAAAAGAGACCCAGTACTTC. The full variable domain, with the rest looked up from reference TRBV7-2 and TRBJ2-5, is GAGVSQSPSNKVTEKGKDVELRCDPISGHTALYWYRQSLGQGLEFLIYFQGNSAPDKSGLPSDRFSAERTGGSVSTLTIQRTQQEDSAVYLCASSLAPKETQYFGPGTRLLVL.

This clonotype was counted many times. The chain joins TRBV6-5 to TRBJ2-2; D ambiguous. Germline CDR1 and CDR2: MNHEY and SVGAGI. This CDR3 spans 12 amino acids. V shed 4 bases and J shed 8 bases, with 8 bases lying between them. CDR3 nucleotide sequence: TGTGCCAGCAGTTTCATGCCGGGGGAGCTGTTTTTT. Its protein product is CASSFMPGELFF.